This TCR beta chain was observed in a study of blood T cells in healthy people across ages. A second PCR of about 6 to 11 cycles used a sample-barcoded 5' primer and a J-beta primer mix. Every sample returned 2.5 million or more CDR3-containing paired-end reads. TCRdb reanalysed the 5' RACE reads using MiXCR and keeps one entry per CDR3 protein. Of 550,000 to 800,000 distinct CDR3 sequences in the sample, about 34% were seen once. The table lists this clonotype with many counts. Antigen specificity is unknown. A minimum of 7 million PBMCs was isolated per sample. CDR3 length equals 15 residues. After removal of 4 bases from V and 3 bases from J, the junction contained 6 bases not matched to a gene. Per germline, CDR1 KGHDR and CDR2 SFDVKD. Overall study findings and caveats: It was the long-lived donors that had more naive CD4+ cells and higher diversity than aged donors. The study lacked donor CMV status, which possibly confounded expanded clonotype changes.

The source is a woman aged 80 or over in good health. The source material was blood. V and J are TRBV24-1 and TRBJ2-7, with TRBD1 matching 9 bases. The CDR3 nucleotides are TGTGCCACCAGTGACCCGGGACAGGGCCTCTACGAGCAGTACTTC. As protein: CATSDPGQGLYEQYF.